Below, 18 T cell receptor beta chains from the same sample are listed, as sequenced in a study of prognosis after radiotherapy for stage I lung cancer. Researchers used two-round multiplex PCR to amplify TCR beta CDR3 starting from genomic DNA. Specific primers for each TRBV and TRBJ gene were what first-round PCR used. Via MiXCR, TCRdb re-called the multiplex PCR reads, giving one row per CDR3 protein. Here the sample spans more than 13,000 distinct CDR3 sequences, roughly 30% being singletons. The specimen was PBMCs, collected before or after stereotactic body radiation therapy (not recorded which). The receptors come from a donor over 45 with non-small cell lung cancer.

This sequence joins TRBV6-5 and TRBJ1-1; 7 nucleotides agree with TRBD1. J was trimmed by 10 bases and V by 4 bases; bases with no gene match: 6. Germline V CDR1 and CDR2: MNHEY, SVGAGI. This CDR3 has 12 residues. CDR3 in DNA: TGTGCCAGCAGTTTCAGGACAGGTTCAGCTTTCTTT. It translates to CASSFRTGSAFF.

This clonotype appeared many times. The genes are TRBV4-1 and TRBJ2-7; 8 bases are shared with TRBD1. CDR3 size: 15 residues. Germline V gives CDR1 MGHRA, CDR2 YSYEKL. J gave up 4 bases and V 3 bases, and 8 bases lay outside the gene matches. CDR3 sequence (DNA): TGCGCCAGCAGCCACGGCCAGGGGGCTATTTACGAGCAGTACTTC. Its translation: CASSHGQGAIYEQYF.

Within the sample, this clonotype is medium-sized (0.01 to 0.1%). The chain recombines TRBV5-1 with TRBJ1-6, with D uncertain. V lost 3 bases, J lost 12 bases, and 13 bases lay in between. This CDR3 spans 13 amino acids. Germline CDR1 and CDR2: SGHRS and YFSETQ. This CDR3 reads CASSSFGEQPLHF. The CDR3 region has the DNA TGCGCCAGCAGCTCGTTCGGGGAACAACCCCTCCACTTT. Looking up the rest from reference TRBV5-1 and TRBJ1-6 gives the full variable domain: KAGVTQTPRYLIKTRGQQVTLSCSPISGHRSVSWYQQTPGQGLQFLFEYFSETQRNKGNFPGRFSGRQFSNSRSEMNVSTLELGDSALYLCASSSFGEQPLHFGNGTRLTVT.

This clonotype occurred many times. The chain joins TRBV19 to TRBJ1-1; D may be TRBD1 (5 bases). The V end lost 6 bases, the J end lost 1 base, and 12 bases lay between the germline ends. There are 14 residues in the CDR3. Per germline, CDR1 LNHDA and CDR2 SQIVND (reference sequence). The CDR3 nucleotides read TGTGCCAGTAGCGGTGGTGGGGGGAACACTGAAGCTTTCTTT. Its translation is CASSGGGGNTEAFF. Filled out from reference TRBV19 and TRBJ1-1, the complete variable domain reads DGGITQSPKYLFRKEGQNVTLSCEQNLNHDAMYWYRQDPGQGLRLIYYSQIVNDFQKGDIAEGYSVSREKKESFPLTVTSAQKNPTAFYLCASSGGGGNTEAFFGQGTRLTVV.

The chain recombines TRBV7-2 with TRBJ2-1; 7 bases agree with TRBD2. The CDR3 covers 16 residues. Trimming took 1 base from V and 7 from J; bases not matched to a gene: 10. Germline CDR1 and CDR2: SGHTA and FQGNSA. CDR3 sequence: CASSLVEGRAWNEQFF. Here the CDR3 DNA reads TGTGCCAGCAGCTTAGTCGAGGGGAGGGCGTGGAATGAGCAGTTCTTC. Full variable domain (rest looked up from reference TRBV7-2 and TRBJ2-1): GAGVSQSPSNKVTEKGKDVELRCDPISGHTALYWYRQSLGQGLEFLIYFQGNSAPDKSGLPSDRFSAERTGGSVSTLTIQRTQQEDSAVYLCASSLVEGRAWNEQFFGPGTRLTVL.

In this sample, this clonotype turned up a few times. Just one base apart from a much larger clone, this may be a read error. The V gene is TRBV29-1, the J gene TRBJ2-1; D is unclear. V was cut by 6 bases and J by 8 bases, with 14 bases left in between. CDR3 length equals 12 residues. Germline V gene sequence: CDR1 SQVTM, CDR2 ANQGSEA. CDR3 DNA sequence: TGCAGCGTCCGGATGCAAGGTCATGAGCAGTTCTTC. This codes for CSVRMQGHEQFF.

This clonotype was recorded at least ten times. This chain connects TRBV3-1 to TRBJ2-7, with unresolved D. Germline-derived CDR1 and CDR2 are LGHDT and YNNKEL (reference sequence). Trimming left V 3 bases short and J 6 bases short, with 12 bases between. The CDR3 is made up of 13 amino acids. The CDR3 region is CASSQGWISEQYF. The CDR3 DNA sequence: TGTGCCAGCAGCCAGGGGTGGATTTCCGAGCAGTACTTC.

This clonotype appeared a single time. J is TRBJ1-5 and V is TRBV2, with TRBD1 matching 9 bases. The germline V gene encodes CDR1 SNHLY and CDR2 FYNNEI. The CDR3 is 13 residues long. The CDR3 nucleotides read TGTGAGAGCAGGGGGGACAGGGAACAGCCCCAGCATTTT. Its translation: CESRGDREQPQHF.

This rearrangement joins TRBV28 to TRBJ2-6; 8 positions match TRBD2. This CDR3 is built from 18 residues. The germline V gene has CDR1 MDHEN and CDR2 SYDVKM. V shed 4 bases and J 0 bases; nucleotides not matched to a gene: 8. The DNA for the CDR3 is TGTGCCAGCAGTTCGGAGAGCGGGGGCCACTCTGGGGCCAACGTCCTGACTTTC. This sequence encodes CASSSESGGHSGANVLTF.

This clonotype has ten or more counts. The CDR3: CASSPMRDQETQYF. CDR3 bases: TGTGCCAGCAGCCCCATGAGAGATCAAGAGACCCAGTACTTC. The V and J genes are TRBV27 and TRBJ2-5; D unclear. V dropped 6 bases and J dropped 2 bases, with 13 bases sitting between them. The length of the CDR3 is 14 residues. CDR1 MNHEY and CDR2 SMNVEV come from the germline V gene (reference sequence).

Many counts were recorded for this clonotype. CDR3 loop: CASHHRGIKPQHF. In DNA form, the CDR3 reads TGTGCCAGTCACCACAGGGGTATCAAGCCCCAGCATTTT. This chain uses TRBV19 with TRBJ1-5; TRBD1 aligns across 7 bases. CDR3 size: 13 residues. Germline V lookup: CDR1 LNHDA, CDR2 SQIVND (reference sequence). V shed 8 bases and J 8 bases; nucleotides not matched to a gene: 9. The full variable domain, rest sourced from reference TRBV19 and TRBJ1-5, is DGGITQSPKYLFRKEGQNVTLSCEQNLNHDAMYWYRQDPGQGLRLIYYSQIVNDFQKGDIAEGYSVSREKKESFPLTVTSAQKNPTAFYLCASHHRGIKPQHFGDGTRLSIL.

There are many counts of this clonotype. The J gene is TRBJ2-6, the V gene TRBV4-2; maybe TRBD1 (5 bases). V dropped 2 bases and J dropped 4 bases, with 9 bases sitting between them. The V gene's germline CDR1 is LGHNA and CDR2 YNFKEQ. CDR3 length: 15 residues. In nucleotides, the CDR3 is TGTGCCAGCAGCCAAAGACAGCACGGGGCCAACGTCCTGACTTTC. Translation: CASSQRQHGANVLTF.

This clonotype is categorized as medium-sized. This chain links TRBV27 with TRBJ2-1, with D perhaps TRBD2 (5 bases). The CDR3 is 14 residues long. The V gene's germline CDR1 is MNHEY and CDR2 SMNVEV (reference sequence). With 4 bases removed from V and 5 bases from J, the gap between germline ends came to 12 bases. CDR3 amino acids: CASSSAATDNEQFF. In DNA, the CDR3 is TGTGCCAGCAGTTCAGCGGCTACAGACAATGAGCAGTTCTTC.

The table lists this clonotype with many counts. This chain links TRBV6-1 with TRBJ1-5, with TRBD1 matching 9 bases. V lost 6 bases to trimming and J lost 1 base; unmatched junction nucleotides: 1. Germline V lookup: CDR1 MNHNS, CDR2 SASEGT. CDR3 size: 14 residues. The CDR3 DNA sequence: TGTGCCAGCAGGGGGACAGGGAGCAATCAGCCCCAGCATTTT. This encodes CASRGTGSNQPQHF.

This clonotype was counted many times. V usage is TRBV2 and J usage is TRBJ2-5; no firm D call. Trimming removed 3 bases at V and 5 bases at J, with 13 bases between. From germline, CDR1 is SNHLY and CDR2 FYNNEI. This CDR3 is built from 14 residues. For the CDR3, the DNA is TGTGCCAGCAGTGACAACAGCCTTGGGGAGACCCAGTACTTC. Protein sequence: CASSDNSLGETQYF.

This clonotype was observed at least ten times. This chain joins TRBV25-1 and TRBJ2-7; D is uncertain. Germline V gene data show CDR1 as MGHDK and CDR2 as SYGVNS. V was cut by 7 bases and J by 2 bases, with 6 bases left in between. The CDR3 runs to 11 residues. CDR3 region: CASTDTYEQYF. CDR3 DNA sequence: TGTGCCAGCACCGATACCTACGAGCAGTACTTC.

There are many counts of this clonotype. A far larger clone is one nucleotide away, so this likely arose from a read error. As DNA, the CDR3 is TGTGCCAGCGGTCGGGATAATTCACCCCTCCACTTT. This gives the protein CASGRDNSPLHF. This chain uses TRBV6-2 or TRBV6-3 with TRBJ1-6; unclear D gene. This CDR3 contains 12 residues. Germline V gene data show CDR1 as MNHEY and CDR2 as SVGEGT. V lost 8 bases and J lost 5, with 7 bases in between.

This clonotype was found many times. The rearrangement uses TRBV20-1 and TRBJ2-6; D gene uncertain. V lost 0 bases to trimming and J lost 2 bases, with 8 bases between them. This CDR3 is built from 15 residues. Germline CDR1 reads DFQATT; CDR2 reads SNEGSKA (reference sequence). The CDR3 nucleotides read TGCAGTGCTAGAGATACGACGACTGGGGCCAACGTCCTGACTTTC. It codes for CSARDTTTGANVLTF.